This TCR beta chain was obtained from a study of Ad26.COV2.S vaccination and SARS-CoV-2 variants. Treatment in this sample: 15 to 20 received Ad26.COV2.S at low or high dose, single or two shots; 5 received placebo; per-sample allocation not given. Sampling was performed 63 days after the first vaccine or placebo injection. Generated by immunoSEQ multiplex PCR, the TCRdb table keeps only in-frame clones and is missing some. The sample records approximately 500,000 clones, 87% being singletons. V was pared by 0 bases and J by 10 bases, with 15 bases between. Germline V gene data show CDR1 as LNHNV and CDR2 as YYDKDF (reference sequence). CDR3 length: 15 residues.

V and J are TRBV15 and TRBJ2-2; D perhaps matches TRBD2 (5 bases). The sample was peripheral blood, taken in a trial of Ad26.COV2.S vaccine versus placebo. The clonotype originates from a person between 18 and 60 years old who received the Ad26.COV2.S COVID-19 vaccine or a placebo. The CDR3, as DNA: TGTGCCACCAGCAGAGATACCTCGGGCGGGTTGGAGCTGTTTTTT. It yields the protein CATSRDTSGGLELFF.